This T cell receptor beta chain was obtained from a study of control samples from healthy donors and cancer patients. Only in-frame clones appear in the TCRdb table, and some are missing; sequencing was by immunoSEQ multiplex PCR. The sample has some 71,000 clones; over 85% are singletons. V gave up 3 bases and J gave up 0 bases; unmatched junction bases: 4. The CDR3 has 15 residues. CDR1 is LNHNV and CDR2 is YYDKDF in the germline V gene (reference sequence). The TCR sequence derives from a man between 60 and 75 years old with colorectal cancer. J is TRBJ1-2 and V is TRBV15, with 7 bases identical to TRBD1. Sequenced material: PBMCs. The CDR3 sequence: CATSSPGTANYGYTF. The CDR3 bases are TGTGCCACCAGCAGTCCCGGGACAGCTAACTATGGCTACACCTTC.